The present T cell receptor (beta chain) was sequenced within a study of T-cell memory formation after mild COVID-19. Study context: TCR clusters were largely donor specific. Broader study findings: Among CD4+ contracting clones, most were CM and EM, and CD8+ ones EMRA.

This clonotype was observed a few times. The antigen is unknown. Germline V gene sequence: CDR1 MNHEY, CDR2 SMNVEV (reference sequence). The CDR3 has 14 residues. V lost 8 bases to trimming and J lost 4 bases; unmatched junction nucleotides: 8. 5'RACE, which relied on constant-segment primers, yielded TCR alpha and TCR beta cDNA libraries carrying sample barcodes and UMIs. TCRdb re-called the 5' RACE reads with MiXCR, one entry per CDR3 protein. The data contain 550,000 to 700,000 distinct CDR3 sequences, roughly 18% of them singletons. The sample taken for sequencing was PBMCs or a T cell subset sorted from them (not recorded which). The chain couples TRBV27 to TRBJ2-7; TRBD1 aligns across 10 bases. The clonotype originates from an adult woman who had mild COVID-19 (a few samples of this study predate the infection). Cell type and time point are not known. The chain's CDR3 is CASGADRGSYEQYF. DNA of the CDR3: TGTGCCAGCGGTGCGGACAGGGGGTCTTACGAGCAGTACTTC.